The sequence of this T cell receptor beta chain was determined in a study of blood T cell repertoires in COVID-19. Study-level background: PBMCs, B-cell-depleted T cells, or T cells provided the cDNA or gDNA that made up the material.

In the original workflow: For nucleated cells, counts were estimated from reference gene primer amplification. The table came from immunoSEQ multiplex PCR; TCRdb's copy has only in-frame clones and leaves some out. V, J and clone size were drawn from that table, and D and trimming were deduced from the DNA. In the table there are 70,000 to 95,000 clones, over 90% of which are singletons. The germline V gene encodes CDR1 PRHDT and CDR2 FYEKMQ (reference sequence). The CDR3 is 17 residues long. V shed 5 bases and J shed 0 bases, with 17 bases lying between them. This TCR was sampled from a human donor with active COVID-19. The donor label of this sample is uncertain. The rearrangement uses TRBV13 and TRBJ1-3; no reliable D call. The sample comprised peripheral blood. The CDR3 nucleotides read TGTGCCAGCAGCCCTAAACAGACCTCTCTCTCTGGAAACACCATATATTTT. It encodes CASSPKQTSLSGNTIYF.